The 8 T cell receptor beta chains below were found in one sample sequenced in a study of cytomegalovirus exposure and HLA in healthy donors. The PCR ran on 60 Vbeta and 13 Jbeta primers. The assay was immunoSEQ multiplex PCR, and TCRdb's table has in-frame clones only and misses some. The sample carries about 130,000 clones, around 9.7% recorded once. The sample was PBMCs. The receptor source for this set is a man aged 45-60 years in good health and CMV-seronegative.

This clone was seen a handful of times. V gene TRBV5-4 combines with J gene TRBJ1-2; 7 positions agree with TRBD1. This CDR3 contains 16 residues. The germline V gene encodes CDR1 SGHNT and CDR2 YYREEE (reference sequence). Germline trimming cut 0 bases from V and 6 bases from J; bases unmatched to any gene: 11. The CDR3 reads CASSLGQGERLHGYTF. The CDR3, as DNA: TGTGCCAGCAGCTTGGGTCAGGGGGAACGCCTGCATGGCTACACCTTC.

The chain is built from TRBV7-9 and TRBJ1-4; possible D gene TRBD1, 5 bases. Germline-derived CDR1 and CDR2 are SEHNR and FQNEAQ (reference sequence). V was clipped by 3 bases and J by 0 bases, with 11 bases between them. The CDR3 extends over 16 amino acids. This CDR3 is CASSFNQGTTNEKLFF. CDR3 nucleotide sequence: TGTGCCAGCAGCTTCAATCAGGGTACAACTAATGAAAAACTGTTTTTT.

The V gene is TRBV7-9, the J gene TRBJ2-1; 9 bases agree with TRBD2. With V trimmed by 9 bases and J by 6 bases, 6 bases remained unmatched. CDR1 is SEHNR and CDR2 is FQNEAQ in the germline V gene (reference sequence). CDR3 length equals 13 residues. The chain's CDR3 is CASGLAWGNEQFF. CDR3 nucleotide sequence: TGTGCCAGTGGACTAGCGTGGGGCAATGAGCAGTTCTTC.

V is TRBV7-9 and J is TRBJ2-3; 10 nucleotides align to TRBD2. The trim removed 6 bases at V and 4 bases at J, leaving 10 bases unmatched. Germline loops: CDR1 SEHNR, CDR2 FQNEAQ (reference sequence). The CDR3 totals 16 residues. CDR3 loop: CASSSGSGGEADTQYF. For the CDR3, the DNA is TGTGCCAGCAGTTCTGGGAGCGGGGGGGAAGCAGATACGCAGTATTTT.

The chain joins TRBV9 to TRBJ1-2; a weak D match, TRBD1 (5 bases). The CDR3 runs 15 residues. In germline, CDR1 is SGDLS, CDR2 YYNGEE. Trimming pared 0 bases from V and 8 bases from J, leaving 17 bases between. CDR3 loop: CASSVATGAGNGYTF. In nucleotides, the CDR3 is TGTGCCAGCAGCGTAGCTACTGGGGCAGGGAACGGCTACACCTTC. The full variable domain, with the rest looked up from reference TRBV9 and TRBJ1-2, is DSGVTQTPKHLITATGQRVTLRCSPRSGDLSVYWYQQSLDQGLQFLIQYYNGEERAKGNILERFSAQQFPDLHSELNLSSLELGDSALYFCASSVATGAGNGYTFGSGTRLTVV.

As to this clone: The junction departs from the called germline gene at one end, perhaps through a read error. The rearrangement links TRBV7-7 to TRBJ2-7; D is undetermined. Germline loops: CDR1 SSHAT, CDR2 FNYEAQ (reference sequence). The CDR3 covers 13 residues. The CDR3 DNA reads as TGTGCTAGCAGCTTTGGCAGGTCCTACGAGCAGTACTTC. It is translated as CASSFGRSYEQYF.

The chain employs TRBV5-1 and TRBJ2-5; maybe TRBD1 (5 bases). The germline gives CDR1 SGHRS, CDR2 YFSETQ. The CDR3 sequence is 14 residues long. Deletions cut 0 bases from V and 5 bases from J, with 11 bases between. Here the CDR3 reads CASSLGQGEETQYF. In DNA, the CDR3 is TGCGCCAGCAGCTTGGGGCAGGGCGAGGAGACCCAGTACTTC. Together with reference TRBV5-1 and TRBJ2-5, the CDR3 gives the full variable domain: KAGVTQTPRYLIKTRGQQVTLSCSPISGHRSVSWYQQTPGQGLQFLFEYFSETQRNKGNFPGRFSGRQFSNSRSEMNVSTLELGDSALYLCASSLGQGEETQYFGPGTRLLVL.

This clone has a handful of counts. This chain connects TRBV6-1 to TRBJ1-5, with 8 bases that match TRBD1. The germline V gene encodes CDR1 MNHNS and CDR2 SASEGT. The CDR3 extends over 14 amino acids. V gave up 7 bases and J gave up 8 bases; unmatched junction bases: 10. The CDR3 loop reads CASNMDRAGKPQHF. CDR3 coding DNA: TGTGCCAGCAATATGGACAGGGCCGGTAAGCCCCAGCATTTT.